The T cell receptor beta chain under discussion was sequenced for a study of blood T cell repertoires in COVID-19. Looking at the study overall: Italy, Spain and the United States were the sources of the convalescent and acute COVID-19 samples. Sources were T cells, B-cell-depleted T cells, or PBMCs; the material itself was cDNA or gDNA.

Germline V gives CDR1 MNHEY, CDR2 SMNVEV (reference sequence). The CDR3 spans 14 residues. The V gene lost 6 bases and the J gene lost 4 bases, with 15 bases spanning the gap. Authors' processing steps: Amplifying reference gene primers gave estimates of nucleated cell counts. Sequencing was performed with immunoSEQ multiplex PCR; in TCRdb, only in-frame clones are kept and a portion is missing. That table gives V, J and clone size, and the DNA gave D and trimming. The table shows tens of thousands of clones, with around 89% occurring only once. V gene TRBV27 combines with J gene TRBJ1-2; D not certain. The clonotype comes from a man aged 70 or older with active or convalescent COVID-19. The sample consisted of peripheral blood. The chain's CDR3 is CASSVVPTRYGYTF. The DNA of the CDR3 is TGTGCCAGCAGCGTGGTCCCAACACGCTATGGCTACACCTTC.